This T cell receptor beta chain was sequenced during a study of T cells in Graves' hyperthyroidism and ophthalmopathy. Amplified TCR beta CDR3 regions derived from RNA transcripts. First-round RT-PCR targeting the TCR CDR3 was performed with the HTBI primer set. Using its own MiXCR run on the multiplex PCR reads, TCRdb lists one record per CDR3 protein. The sample has some 800,000 distinct CDR3 sequences; about two fifths are singletons. The V end lost 4 bases, the J end lost 4 bases, and 14 bases lay between the germline ends. The germline CDR1 and CDR2 sequences are ENHRY and SYGVKD. The length of the CDR3 is 14 residues. Study-wide points: Appearing also in blood were most of the thyroid clonotypes expanded above 0.001.

This clonotype was seen ten or more times. Its specificity is not known. The hyperthyroidism patients had all been newly diagnosed, and their disease duration was under 2 months. Their ages ranged from 18 to 65 years. Sequenced sample: blood. The clonotype was recovered from a man aged 18 to 30 with Graves' hyperthyroidism. The chain links TRBV10-3 to TRBJ2-7, with D possibly matching TRBD2 (6 bases). The CDR3 region has the DNA TGTGCCATCAGTGGGACCTCAGGAGGGTACGAGCAGTACTTC. Its translation: CAISGTSGGYEQYF.